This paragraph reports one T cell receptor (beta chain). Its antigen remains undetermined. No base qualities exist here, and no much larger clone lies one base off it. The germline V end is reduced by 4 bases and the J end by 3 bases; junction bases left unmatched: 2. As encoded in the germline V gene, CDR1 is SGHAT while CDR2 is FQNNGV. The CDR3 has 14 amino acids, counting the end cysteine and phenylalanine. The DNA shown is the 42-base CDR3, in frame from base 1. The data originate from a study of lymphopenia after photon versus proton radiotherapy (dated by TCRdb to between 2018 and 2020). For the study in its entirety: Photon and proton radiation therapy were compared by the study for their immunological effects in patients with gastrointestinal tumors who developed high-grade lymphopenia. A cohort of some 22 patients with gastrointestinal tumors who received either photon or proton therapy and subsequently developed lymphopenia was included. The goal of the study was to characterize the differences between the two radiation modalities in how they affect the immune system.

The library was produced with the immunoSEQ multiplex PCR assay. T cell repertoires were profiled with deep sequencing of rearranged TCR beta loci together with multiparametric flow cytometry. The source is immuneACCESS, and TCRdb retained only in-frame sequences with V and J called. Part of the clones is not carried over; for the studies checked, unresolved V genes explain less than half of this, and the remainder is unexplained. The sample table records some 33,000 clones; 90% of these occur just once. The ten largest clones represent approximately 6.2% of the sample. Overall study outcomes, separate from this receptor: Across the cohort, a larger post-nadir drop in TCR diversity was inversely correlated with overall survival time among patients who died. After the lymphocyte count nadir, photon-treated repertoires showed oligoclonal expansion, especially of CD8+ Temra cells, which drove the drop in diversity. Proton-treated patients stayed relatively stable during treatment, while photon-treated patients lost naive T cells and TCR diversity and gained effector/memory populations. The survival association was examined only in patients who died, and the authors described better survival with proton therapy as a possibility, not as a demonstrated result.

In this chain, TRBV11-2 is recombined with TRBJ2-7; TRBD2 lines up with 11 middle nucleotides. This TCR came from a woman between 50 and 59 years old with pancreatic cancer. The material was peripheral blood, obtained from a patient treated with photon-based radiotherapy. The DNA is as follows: TGTGCCAGCAGCTCCGGGACTAGCGGCTACGAGCAGTACTTC. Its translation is CASSSGTSGYEQYF.